The next 8 T cell receptor beta chains were all read from a single sample in a study of T cells in Graves' hyperthyroidism and ophthalmopathy. RNA transcripts gave rise to amplified TCR beta CDR3 regions. When the TCR CDR3 underwent first-round RT-PCR, the HTBI primer set was used. TCRdb independently ran MiXCR on the multiplex PCR reads; one entry per CDR3 protein. The sample lists 300,000 to 400,000 distinct CDR3 sequences, over 11% occurring once. Sequencing was done on a sample of blood. These receptors were obtained from a woman aged 30 to 39 with Graves' hyperthyroidism.

The chain has TRBV30 and TRBJ1-2, with 10 bases fitting TRBD1. Germline assignment: CDR1 GTSNPN and CDR2 SVGIG (reference sequence). Trimming cost V 3 bases and J 7 bases; bases outside gene matches: 5. The CDR3 is made up of 13 amino acids. The CDR3 loop reads CAWRPTGGSGYTF. The CDR3 nucleotides are TGTGCCTGGAGGCCGACAGGGGGCTCTGGCTACACCTTC.

The gene calls are TRBV5-8 and TRBJ2-7; TRBD1 matches at 8 bases. The J segment lost 6 bases and the V segment lost 7 bases, leaving 6 bases of the junction unmatched. The CDR3 runs 12 residues. Germline assignment: CDR1 SGHTS and CDR2 YDEGEE. The CDR3 DNA reads TGTGCCAGCTGGGACAGGATGGGCGAGCAGTACTTC. Protein sequence: CASWDRMGEQYF.

Turning to this clonotype: Germline is not matched at one junction end, which may reflect a read error. The chain uses TRBV19 and TRBJ1-2; 8 bases are a match to TRBD1. Germline loops: CDR1 LNHDA, CDR2 SQIVND (reference sequence). There are 15 residues in the CDR3. DNA of the CDR3: TGTGCCAGTAGTATGCGCGGGACAGGAGCCTATGGCCACACCTTC. This codes for CASSMRGTGAYGHTF. The variable domain in full, completed from reference TRBV19 and TRBJ1-2, reads DGGITQSPKYLFRKEGQNVTLSCEQNLNHDAMYWYRQDPGQGLRLIYYSQIVNDFQKGDIAEGYSVSREKKESFPLTVTSAQKNPTAFYLCASSMRGTGAYGHTFGSGTRLTVV.

This clonotype has ten or more counts. The rearrangement joins TRBV27 to TRBJ1-1; no firm D call. V lost 0 bases, J lost 1 base, and 9 bases lay in between. The CDR3 sequence is 15 residues long. The V gene's germline CDR1 is MNHEY and CDR2 SMNVEV (reference sequence). As DNA, the CDR3 is TGTGCCAGCAGTTTATCCCCCCTGGGGAACACTGAAGCTTTCTTT. This codes for CASSLSPLGNTEAFF.

This clonotype appeared a few times. The CDR3 does not close with the conserved phenylalanine or tryptophan, likely indicating a read error. The rearrangement links TRBV6-1 to TRBJ1-5; TRBD1 aligns across 8 bases. V lost 6 bases to trimming and J lost 9 bases; unmatched junction nucleotides: 10. Germline V lookup: CDR1 MNHNS, CDR2 SASEGT. This CDR3 has 14 residues. The CDR3 sequence: CASRPGGGLVPQHL. The CDR3 DNA is TGTGCCAGCAGACCAGGGGGCGGCCTGGTGCCCCAGCATCTT.

This clonotype was seen repeatedly, ten times or more. In DNA form, the CDR3 reads TGTGCCAGTAGTATCAGCGGGAGCACAGATACGCAGTATTTT. Its protein is CASSISGSTDTQYF. J is TRBJ2-3 and V is TRBV19; a weak D match, TRBD2 (6 bases). This CDR3 has 14 amino acids. Trimming took off 3 bases at V and 0 bases at J, with 7 bases between the two ends. CDR1 LNHDA and CDR2 SQIVND come from the germline V gene (reference sequence). Full variable domain (missing parts from reference TRBV19 and TRBJ2-3): DGGITQSPKYLFRKEGQNVTLSCEQNLNHDAMYWYRQDPGQGLRLIYYSQIVNDFQKGDIAEGYSVSREKKESFPLTVTSAQKNPTAFYLCASSISGSTDTQYFGPGTRLTVL.

The sample holds many counts of this clonotype. The rearrangement joins TRBV28 to TRBJ1-5; D perhaps matches TRBD1 (6 bases). The CDR3 sequence is 15 residues long. The V and J ends lost 3 bases and 5 bases respectively, with 14 bases between them. Germline values: CDR1 MDHEN, CDR2 SYDVKM. The DNA of the CDR3 is TGTGCCAGCAGTTTCCCGACAGGCCTCCATCAGCCCCAGCATTTT. Protein: CASSFPTGLHQPQHF.

This clonotype was recorded a few times. The rearrangement joins TRBV10-1 to TRBJ2-3, with 9 bases identical to TRBD1. The germline gives CDR1 WNHNN, CDR2 SYGVQD (reference sequence). CDR3 size: 17 residues. Trimming removed 4 bases from V and 5 bases from J; junction bases left unmatched: 13. CDR3 sequence reads: CASSGGHRDRVVDTQYF. In nucleotides, the CDR3 is TGCGCCAGCAGTGGGGGCCACCGGGACAGGGTGGTAGATACGCAGTATTTT.